What follows describes a single T cell receptor beta chain. The CDR3 has 14 residues. Germline CDR1 is SGHRS and CDR2 is YFSETQ. V lost 5 bases, J lost 3 bases, and 14 bases lay in between. The sample is drawn from a study of blood T cell repertoires in COVID-19. Method: immunoSEQ multiplex PCR; TCRdb's copy keeps in-frame clones and lacks some. The sample lists roughly 81,000 clones, around 83% occurring once. The TCR comes from a woman aged 65 to 85 with acute or convalescent COVID-19. Sequencing used peripheral blood. V usage is TRBV5-1 and J usage is TRBJ1-1; D is undetermined. In DNA, the CDR3 is TGCGCCAGCAGATTCACGGGAGCGGACACTGAAGCTTTCTTT. Protein sequence: CASRFTGADTEAFF.